The rows below give T cell receptor beta chains drawn from one sample of a study of OX40 agonist ivuxolimab in advanced cancers. Using immunoSEQ multiplex PCR, the repertoire was profiled, and TCRdb retains in-frame clones only, with some absent. The sample lists 40,000 to 50,000 clones; 82% were seen once. Sequenced here: CD4+ or CD8+ T cells sorted from blood, sampled in a trial of the OX40 agonist ivuxolimab. These receptors were collected from an adult with an advanced solid tumor such as melanoma, head and neck, liver or kidney cancer. Each CDR3 is given with its conserved first and last residue. Each record gives: V gene, clone size, J gene, D gene, CDR3 length, CDR3 protein, CDR3 DNA. D genes are given only for firm matches. Rows give clone size only sometimes, using once, few, many, or a class for an expanded clone.

TRBV19,.,TRBJ1-5,TRBD1,17,CASSRRTGRGSNQPQHF,TGTGCCAGTAGTCGTCGGACAGGGAGGGGTAGCAATCAGCCCCAGCATTTT
TRBV4-2,.,TRBJ1-1,.,13,CASSQDRSTEAFF,TGTGCCAGCAGCCAAGACAGGAGCACTGAAGCTTTCTTT
TRBV11-2,.,TRBJ2-1,TRBD2,14,CASDTGGLGNEQFF,TGTGCCAGTGACACGGGGGGTCTGGGCAATGAGCAGTTCTTC
TRBV2,.,TRBJ2-1,.,11,CASRKANEQFF,TGTGCCAGCAGGAAAGCAAATGAGCAGTTCTTC
TRBV5-1,.,TRBJ2-7,.,13,CASKGTGSYEQYF,TGCGCCAGCAAAGGGACGGGCTCCTACGAGCAGTACTTC
TRBV4-1,few,TRBJ2-1,.,17,CASSRIDLGFGGNEQFF,TGCGCCAGCAGTCGAATCGATCTAGGGTTCGGGGGAAATGAGCAGTTCTTC
TRBV7-8,.,TRBJ1-2,.,14,CASSLGRSNYGYTF,TGTGCCAGCAGCTTGGGCAGGTCTAACTATGGCTACACCTTC
TRBV10-3,.,TRBJ2-3,TRBD2,12,CATGGGTDTQYF,TGTGCCACCGGGGGGGGCACAGATACGCAGTATTTT
TRBV5-1,.,TRBJ1-2,.,14,CASSPHQGNGGYTF,TGCGCCAGCAGCCCACATCAGGGGAATGGTGGCTACACCTTC
TRBV5-5,.,TRBJ1-1,.,15,CASSLGSAGNTEAFF,TGTGCCAGCAGCTTGGGTTCAGCCGGGAACACTGAAGCTTTCTTT
TRBV30,.,TRBJ2-7,.,14,CAWNRTPRSYEQYF,TGTGCCTGGAACCGGACCCCCCGCTCCTACGAGCAGTACTTC
TRBV19,.,TRBJ1-5,.,14,CASRIGNSNQPQHF,TGTGCCAGTAGAATAGGGAATAGCAATCAGCCCCAGCATTTT
TRBV4-1,once,TRBJ1-2,TRBD1,12,CASSRTGSGYTF,TGCGCCAGCAGCCGGACAGGGTCCGGCTACACCTTC
TRBV5-6,.,TRBJ1-3,TRBD1,16,CASSLQQGAGGNTIYF,TGTGCCAGCAGCCTGCAACAGGGGGCGGGCGGAAACACCATATATTTT
TRBV7-3,.,TRBJ2-1,TRBD1,14,CASRTPGDRNEQFF,TGTGCCAGCAGGACCCCCGGGGACAGGAATGAGCAGTTCTTC
TRBV6-1,.,TRBJ1-2,.,12,CASSLDRYGYTF,TGTGCCAGCAGTCTTGACAGATATGGCTACACCTTC
TRBV9,.,TRBJ2-1,TRBD2,15,CASSVERGGTNEQFF,TGTGCCAGCAGCGTCGAGCGGGGGGGCACCAATGAGCAGTTCTTC
TRBV27,.,TRBJ2-3,.,16,CASRRTNTSRLDTQYF,TGTGCCAGCAGGCGTACTAACACATCGAGGTTGGATACGCAGTATTTT
TRBV11-1,once,TRBJ2-1,TRBD2,12,CASGASGNEQFF,TGTGCCAGCGGGGCTAGCGGAAATGAGCAGTTCTTC
TRBV25-1,.,TRBJ1-5,.,10,CASSSAPQHF,TGTGCCAGCAGTTCGGCGCCCCAGCATTTT
TRBV5-1,.,TRBJ2-3,.,13,CASSPSPQGTQYF,TGCGCCAGCAGTCCGAGCCCTCAAGGTACGCAGTATTTT
TRBV4-1,.,TRBJ2-5,TRBD1,15,CASSPGRQGQETQYF,TGCGCCAGCAGCCCCGGCAGACAGGGGCAAGAGACCCAGTACTTC
TRBV11-2,.,TRBJ1-1,.,14,CASSLEEGGTEAFF,TGTGCCAGCAGCTTAGAAGAAGGAGGTACTGAAGCTTTCTTT
TRBV19,.,TRBJ2-6,.,17,CASSIQGFRAGANVLTF,TGTGCCAGTAGTATCCAGGGGTTCCGGGCTGGGGCCAACGTCCTGACTTTC
TRBV5-1,.,TRBJ2-2,TRBD2,17,CASSLTRGAPGTGELFF,TGCGCCAGCAGCTTGACGCGGGGGGCACCGGGCACCGGGGAGCTGTTTTTT
TRBV29-1,.,TRBJ1-1,TRBD1,12,CSVGTGAGVAFF,TGCAGCGTTGGGACAGGGGCCGGAGTAGCTTTCTTT
TRBV30,.,TRBJ1-5,TRBD1,12,CAWDDRAQPQHF,TGTGCCTGGGACGACAGGGCTCAGCCCCAGCATTTT
TRBV7-2,.,TRBJ1-1,TRBD1,14,CASSIRQGETEAFF,TGTGCCAGCAGCATAAGACAGGGCGAGACTGAAGCTTTCTTT
TRBV5-1,.,TRBJ2-3,.,14,CASSLSGHTDTQYF,TGCGCCAGCAGCTTGTCAGGACATACAGATACGCAGTATTTT